This T cell receptor beta chain came from a study of graft-versus-host responses after intestinal transplantation. At the level of the study: Anti-thymocyte globulin induction was given to all recipients, followed by tacrolimus and steroids for roughly three years. Study outcomes and limitations: The authors found GvH clones in recipient marrow, some appearing first in ileum or blood.

Generated by immunoSEQ multiplex PCR, the TCRdb table keeps only in-frame clones and is missing some. The data hold roughly 12,000 clones, with around 80% observed a single time. Concerning this clone itself: No antigen is known for it.

CDR1 SQVTM and CDR2 ANQGSEA come from the germline V gene. Deletions cut 3 bases from V and 2 bases from J, with 7 bases between. The length of the CDR3 is 12 residues. The sample here was PBMCs, taken approximately 120 days after transplant. The chain couples TRBV29-1 to TRBJ2-5; D is possibly TRBD1 or TRBD2 (5 bases each). The TCR comes from a human patient who received an intestinal transplant, so some T cells may come from the graft donor. CDR3 bases: TGCAGCGTTGATGGGGGACAAGAGACCCAGTACTTC. This translates into CSVDGGQETQYF.